The present T cell receptor (beta chain) was sequenced within a study of blood T cell repertoires in COVID-19. On the study more broadly: The analysed material was cDNA or gDNA that came from T cells, B-cell-depleted T cells, or PBMCs.

This clone was seen just once. CDR1 LNHDA and CDR2 SQIVND come from the germline V gene (reference sequence). This CDR3 has 13 residues. Trimming cost V 5 bases and J 1 base, with 8 bases left between them. Original methodology: Reference gene primer amplification yielded estimated nucleated cell counts. Assay used: immunoSEQ multiplex PCR; TCRdb lists only in-frame clones, some missing. For V, J and clone size, that table is used; D and trimming come from the DNA. The sample includes 90,000 to 150,000 clones, about 84% of them seen just once. This receptor was taken from a man aged 60 to 69 with acute or convalescent COVID-19. This chain links TRBV19 with TRBJ1-1, with unresolved D. The sample comprised peripheral blood. CDR3 amino acids: CASSPRENTEAFF. CDR3 bases: TGTGCCAGTAGTCCCCGGGAGAACACTGAAGCTTTCTTT.